This TCR beta chain originates from a study of CD8+ T cells in alopecia areata. Study background: Treated patients received oral tofacitinib, 5 to 10 mg twice daily. Whole-study findings and limits: Compared with normal scalp, lesional scalp had higher clonality and more expanded CD8+ clones.

The sequencing template was cDNA reverse transcribed from extracted RNA. Repertoires were generated with immunoSEQ multiplex PCR, while TCRdb's copy carries only in-frame clones and drops some. The sample includes around 7,400 clones, about 70% seen only once; the top ten take about a fifth. Collection of lesional scalp punch biopsies and peripheral blood was performed in alopecia areata patients. Points on this clone: What it binds is unknown.

V lost 0 bases and J 4 bases, leaving 7 bases between the germline ends. Germline V gives CDR1 SGHRS, CDR2 YFSETQ. This CDR3 is 13 amino acids long. The chain combines TRBV5-1 with TRBJ1-1; D ambiguous. This sequence was found in a human donor with alopecia areata. Sequences were derived from skin, sampled at week 0. The CDR3 is CASSLESATEAFF. Written as DNA, the CDR3 is TGCGCCAGCAGCTTGGAGAGCGCCACTGAAGCTTTCTTT.